The 25 T cell receptor beta chains in this list originate from one sample, sequenced in a study of cytomegalovirus exposure and HLA in healthy donors (dated by TCRdb to 2016 to 2017). Library preparation was by the immunoSEQ multiplex PCR assay. For the multiplex PCR, a mixture combining 60 forward primers for TCR Vbeta segments and 13 reverse primers for TCR Jbeta segments was used. TCRdb's version of the immuneACCESS table is confined to in-frame rearrangements and falls short of the full clone set. An unresolved V gene accounts for under half of the shortfall where checked; the remainder is of unknown origin. This sample's records show roughly 69,000 clones. Approximately 1.8% of the sample comes from the top ten. The sequenced sample was PBMCs. All receptors come from a woman in her thirties in good health and CMV-seronegative.

In the case of this clone: One end of the junction does not line up with germline, which may come from a read error. The chain employs TRBV5-1 and TRBJ2-7; 7 nucleotides match TRBD1. CDR1 and CDR2 (germline): SGHRS, YFSETQ. The CDR3 contains 13 residues. CDR3 coding DNA: TGCGCCAGCAGCGTGGCAGGGGGATACGAGCAGTCCTTC. The encoded protein is CASSVAGGYEQSF.

V gene TRBV6-6 combines with J gene TRBJ2-3; 8 nucleotides match TRBD2. The junction had 8 bases not matched to a gene; V was cut back by 0 bases and J by 6 bases. Per the germline V gene, CDR1 is MNHNY and CDR2 is SVGAGI (reference sequence). The CDR3 sequence is 16 residues long. The CDR3 sequence is CASSYSSGGRWDTQYF. CDR3 coding DNA: TGTGCCAGCAGTTACTCATCGGGGGGGCGGTGGGATACGCAGTATTTT.

The V gene is TRBV6-5, the J gene TRBJ2-7; D is undetermined. The CDR3 is 14 residues long. Looked up from germline, CDR1 is MNHEY and CDR2 is SVGAGI. V was cut by 10 bases and J by 0 bases, with 16 bases left in between. This CDR3 reads CATRLLESSYEQYF. The CDR3 bases are TGTGCCACGCGTCTTTTGGAGAGCTCCTACGAGCAGTACTTC.

V gene TRBV4-3 combines with J gene TRBJ1-6, with 7 bases that match TRBD1. Germline V lookup: CDR1 LGHNA, CDR2 YSLEER. CDR3 length equals 17 residues. The V segment lost 4 bases and the J segment 5 bases; nucleotides outside the gene matches: 11. CDR3 region: CASSPRSTGADNSPLHF. The DNA for the CDR3 is TGCGCCAGCAGCCCAAGGTCTACAGGGGCGGATAATTCACCCCTCCACTTT.

This chain uses TRBV14 with TRBJ2-7; TRBD1 matches at 8 bases. The J segment lost 7 bases and the V segment lost 6 bases, leaving 8 bases of the junction unmatched. Germline V CDR1 and CDR2: SGHDN, FVKESK. This CDR3 spans 13 amino acids. In nucleotides, the CDR3 is TGTGCCAGCAGACATGACAGGGGCTGGGAGCAGTACTTC. Translation gives CASRHDRGWEQYF.

Comments on this clone: The germline gene is not matched at one end of the junction; a read error may be the cause. This chain joins TRBV7-7 and TRBJ2-3; the D call may be TRBD1 or TRBD2 (6 bases each). The CDR3 totals 15 residues. Per germline, CDR1 SSHAT and CDR2 FNYEAQ (reference sequence). The chain's CDR3 is CASSLGGRPTDTQYF. The CDR3 bases are TGTGCTAGCAGCTTAGGGGGGCGGCCCACAGATACGCAGTATTTT.

The chain links TRBV6-5 to TRBJ1-1; D remains ambiguous. Per the germline V gene, CDR1 is MNHEY and CDR2 is SVGAGI. V lost 2 bases and J lost 1, with 11 bases in between. The CDR3 totals 15 residues. DNA for the CDR3: TGTGCCAGCAGTTACCGGGGTTCAGAGAACACTGAAGCTTTCTTT. Its translation: CASSYRGSENTEAFF.

About this clone: Other DNA sequences in this specimen translate into the identical CDR3. The V gene is TRBV29-1, the J gene TRBJ2-7; 8 bases line up with TRBD1. J lost 4 bases, V lost 5 bases, and 7 bases had no gene match. Germline V gives CDR1 SQVTM, CDR2 ANQGSEA. The CDR3 is 13 amino acids. The chain's CDR3 is CSVSLGQGYEQYF. CDR3 in DNA: TGCAGCGTTTCGCTCGGACAGGGATACGAGCAGTACTTC.

The gene calls are TRBV11-2 and TRBJ2-7, with D maybe TRBD2 (6 bases). Per germline, CDR1 SGHAT and CDR2 FQNNGV. Trimming cost V 7 bases and J 7 bases, with 14 bases left between them. This CDR3 region has 12 residues. Here the CDR3 reads CASTGEGPEQYF. The CDR3, as DNA: TGTGCCAGCACGGGAGAAGGTCCTGAGCAGTACTTC.

CDR3 nucleotides: TGTGCCAGCAGTTTGGGGGGGACAGATACGCAGTATTTT. This sequence encodes CASSLGGTDTQYF. V is TRBV6-5 and J is TRBJ2-3, with TRBD2 matching 7 bases. The germline CDR1 and CDR2 sequences are MNHEY and SVGAGI. V trimming: 4 bases; J trimming: 3 bases; junction bases outside the gene matches: 1. The CDR3 spans 13 residues.

J is TRBJ2-2 and V is TRBV4-1, with 11 bases aligning to TRBD2. With 4 bases clipped from V and 4 bases from J, the junction kept 5 bases outside the gene matches. Germline values: CDR1 MGHRA, CDR2 YSYEKL. The CDR3 totals 16 residues. CDR3: CASSLAGGLGTGELFF. CDR3 nucleotides: TGCGCCAGCAGCCTAGCGGGGGGGCTGGGCACCGGGGAGCTGTTTTTT.

This rearrangement joins TRBV28 to TRBJ2-7; 8 bases map to TRBD1. J lost 2 bases, V lost 5 bases, and 11 bases had no gene match. This CDR3 has 16 amino acids. Germline lookup yields CDR1 MDHEN and CDR2 SYDVKM. The DNA of the CDR3 is TGTGCCAGCAGTCCCTCTCTAGGACAGGGCCCCTACGAGCAGTACTTC. Translation: CASSPSLGQGPYEQYF.

The CDR3 DNA reads as TGCGCCAGCAGCTTCAGGTTTAGCGCCTACGAGCAGTACTTC. The encoded protein is CASSFRFSAYEQYF. The chain employs TRBV5-1 and TRBJ2-7; TRBD2 might be the D (5 bases). Trimming shortened V by 2 bases and J by 2 bases, and 11 bases separated the two germline ends. This CDR3 comprises 14 residues. The germline CDR1 and CDR2 sequences are SGHRS and YFSETQ.

The chain uses TRBV27 and TRBJ2-3; D might be TRBD1 (12 bases). The CDR3 consists of 22 residues. Germline CDR1 reads MNHEY; CDR2 reads SMNVEV (reference sequence). V was clipped by 6 bases and J by 5 bases, with 39 bases between them. This chain's CDR3 is CASSPRDRGRLGSSGGLDTQYF. The DNA for the CDR3 is TGTGCCAGCAGCCCCAGGGACAGGGGGCGCCTAGGTTCTAGCGGGGGGCTAGATACGCAGTATTTT.

The chain carries TRBV30 and TRBJ2-7; 8 bases line up with TRBD1. CDR1 and CDR2 from the germline V gene are GTSNPN and SVGIG (reference sequence). The CDR3 sequence is 14 residues long. The junction had 7 bases not matched to a gene; V was cut back by 1 base and J by 5 bases. The CDR3 DNA reads as TGTGCCTGGAGTGCTCAGGGGGCGATCGACGAGCAGTACTTC. This gives the protein CAWSAQGAIDEQYF.

The CDR3 DNA reads TGTGCCAGCAGCTTCCGGGACAGTCTCTACGAGCAGTACTTC. It codes for CASSFRDSLYEQYF. The rearrangement joins TRBV7-9 to TRBJ2-7; 7 nucleotides line up with TRBD1. V was clipped by 3 bases and J by 3 bases; unmatched bases: 5. Per germline, CDR1 SEHNR and CDR2 FQNEAQ (reference sequence). The CDR3 totals 14 residues.

The genes are TRBV6-6 and TRBJ2-7; D remains ambiguous. CDR1 MNHNY and CDR2 SVGAGI come from the germline V gene (reference sequence). The germline V and J ends were trimmed by 2 bases and 4 bases, with 6 bases remaining between them. This CDR3 comprises 12 residues. CDR3 sequence: CASSYRSYEQYF. The CDR3, as DNA: TGTGCCAGCAGTTACCGGTCTTACGAGCAGTACTTC.

The chain joins TRBV19 to TRBJ1-5; D might be TRBD1 (6 bases). CDR3 length equals 15 residues. Trimming removed 7 bases from V and 5 bases from J, with 18 bases in between. Germline V gene lookup returns CDR1 LNHDA and CDR2 SQIVND (reference sequence). CDR3: CASIPGWGPDQPQHF. CDR3 nucleotides: TGTGCCAGTATTCCCGGTTGGGGGCCTGATCAGCCCCAGCATTTT.

The chain has TRBV6-5 and TRBJ2-7, with 7 nucleotides matching TRBD2. The CDR3 has 13 amino acids. Germline CDR1 MNHEY, CDR2 SVGAGI. J was trimmed by 7 bases and V by 0 bases; bases with no gene match: 3. The CDR3 DNA follows: TGTGCCAGCAGTTACTCGCTGCGGGGGGAGCAGTACTTC. It translates to CASSYSLRGEQYF.

J is TRBJ2-5 and V is TRBV30; 7 positions agree with TRBD2. V was clipped by 2 bases and J by 5 bases; unmatched bases: 5. Germline V lookup: CDR1 GTSNPN, CDR2 SVGIG (reference sequence). This CDR3 has 13 amino acids. The CDR3 loop reads CAWSLGLEETQYF. For the CDR3, the DNA is TGTGCCTGGAGTTTAGGACTAGAGGAGACCCAGTACTTC.

The chain has TRBV18 and TRBJ2-2, with D possibly TRBD2 on 6 matching bases. The V end was cut by 4 bases, the J end by 2 bases, with 14 bases between. Germline CDR1 and CDR2: KGHSH and LQKENI. CDR3 size: 16 residues. CDR3 region: CASSHSGTANTGELFF. CDR3 bases: TGTGCCAGCTCACACTCCGGGACTGCTAACACCGGGGAGCTGTTTTTT.

The chain's CDR3 is CASSYPPGWASGNTIYF. In nucleotides, the CDR3 is TGTGCCAGCAGCTACCCACCTGGGTGGGCCTCTGGAAACACCATATATTTT. This sequence joins TRBV7-9 and TRBJ1-3; D is ambiguous. This CDR3 is built from 17 residues. Trimming took 4 bases from V and 0 from J, leaving 16 bases between them. Germline V gene data show CDR1 as SEHNR and CDR2 as FQNEAQ (reference sequence).

The rearrangement links TRBV5-1 to TRBJ2-7, with D possibly TRBD2 on 6 matching bases. The ends were cut back, 0 bases at V and 2 bases at J, with 12 bases in the middle. This CDR3 contains 15 residues. CDR1 and CDR2 from the germline V gene are SGHRS and YFSETQ. CDR3 coding DNA: TGCGCCAGCAGCTTGGGGGGACTGGGGACCTACGAGCAGTACTTC. Translation: CASSLGGLGTYEQYF.

The J gene is TRBJ2-7, the V gene TRBV6-5; D is uncertain. CDR3 size: 14 residues. The ends were cut back, 4 bases at V and 3 bases at J, with 13 bases in the middle. Germline V gives CDR1 MNHEY, CDR2 SVGAGI. As DNA, the CDR3 is TGTGCCAGCAGTTCTCCGACTGGAAACTACGAGCAGTACTTC. Translation gives CASSSPTGNYEQYF.

This chain connects TRBV6-5 to TRBJ2-7; D is unclear. V was cut by 10 bases and J by 2 bases, with 18 bases left in between. The CDR3 length is 14 residues. Germline V gene lookup returns CDR1 MNHEY and CDR2 SVGAGI. CDR3 region: CATRLLESAYEQYF. CDR3 nucleotides: TGTGCCACGCGTCTTTTGGAGAGCGCCTACGAGCAGTACTTC.